The entry below gives a single TCR beta chain sequence along with its context. Its specificity is unknown. Germline loops: CDR1 MNHNY, CDR2 SVGAGI (reference sequence). CDR3 length: 12 amino acids. The ends were cut back, 7 bases at V and 9 bases at J, with 13 bases in the middle. The data belong to a study of tumor-infiltrating lymphocytes in localized non-small cell lung cancer. Study-level information: Tumor tissue and non-adjacent uninvolved lung came from each patient.

The protocol was immunoSEQ multiplex PCR, while the TCRdb copy is restricted to in-frame clones and leaves out a portion. The repertoire holds over 8,000 clones, with around three quarters as singletons. Study-wide results and caveats: Compared with uninvolved lung, tumors showed higher T cell infiltration by TCRbeta sequencing. Only some patients had TCR sequencing, depending on available tissue.

This TCR derives from a human donor with non-small cell lung cancer. The gene calls are TRBV6-6 and TRBJ2-1, with no clear D. Sequencing input: uninvolved lung tissue not adjacent to the tumor. Written as DNA, the CDR3 is TGTGCCAGCACCTTTGACGTGACTGAGCAGTTCTTC. Amino acid sequence: CASTFDVTEQFF.